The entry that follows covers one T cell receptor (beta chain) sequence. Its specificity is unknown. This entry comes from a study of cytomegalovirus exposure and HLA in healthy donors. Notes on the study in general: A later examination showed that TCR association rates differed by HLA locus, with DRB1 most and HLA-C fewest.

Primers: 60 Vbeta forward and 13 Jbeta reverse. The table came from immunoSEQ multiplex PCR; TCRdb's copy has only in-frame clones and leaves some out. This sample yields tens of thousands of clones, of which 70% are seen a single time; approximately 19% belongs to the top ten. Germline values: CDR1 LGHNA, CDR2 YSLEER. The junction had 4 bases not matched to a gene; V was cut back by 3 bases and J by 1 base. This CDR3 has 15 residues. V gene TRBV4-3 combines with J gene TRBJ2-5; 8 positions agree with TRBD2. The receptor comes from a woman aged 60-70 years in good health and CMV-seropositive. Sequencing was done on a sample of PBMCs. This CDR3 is CASSQLTSAQETQYF. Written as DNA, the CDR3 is TGCGCCAGCAGCCAGCTGACTAGCGCCCAAGAGACCCAGTACTTC.